This TCR beta chain emerged from a study of T cells after posttransplantation cyclophosphamide. This clone was recorded many times. Per the germline V gene, CDR1 is SGHTA and CDR2 is FQGTGA. V was clipped by 1 base and J by 0 bases, with 13 bases between them. This CDR3 is built from 18 residues. This table comes from immunoSEQ multiplex PCR, and its TCRdb copy is limited to in-frame clones, with some not included. The table lists roughly 25,000 clones, with no singletons. Cyclophosphamide on days +3 and +4 followed busulfan-fludarabine conditioning and a marrow graft. The receptor was derived from a male patient between 18 and 35 years old who received an allogeneic stem cell transplant from a related donor, was CMV-positive, and had no GVHD. The graft donor may have given rise to some T cells. This chain uses TRBV7-3 with TRBJ2-6; tentative D call: TRBD2 (6 bases). The sequencing here drew on PBMCs, taken after allogeneic stem cell transplant with posttransplant cyclophosphamide. The DNA for the CDR3 is TGTGCCAGCAGCTTAAGGGGGGACGGAAGCTCTGGGGCCAACGTCCTGACTTTC. Translation gives CASSLRGDGSSGANVLTF.